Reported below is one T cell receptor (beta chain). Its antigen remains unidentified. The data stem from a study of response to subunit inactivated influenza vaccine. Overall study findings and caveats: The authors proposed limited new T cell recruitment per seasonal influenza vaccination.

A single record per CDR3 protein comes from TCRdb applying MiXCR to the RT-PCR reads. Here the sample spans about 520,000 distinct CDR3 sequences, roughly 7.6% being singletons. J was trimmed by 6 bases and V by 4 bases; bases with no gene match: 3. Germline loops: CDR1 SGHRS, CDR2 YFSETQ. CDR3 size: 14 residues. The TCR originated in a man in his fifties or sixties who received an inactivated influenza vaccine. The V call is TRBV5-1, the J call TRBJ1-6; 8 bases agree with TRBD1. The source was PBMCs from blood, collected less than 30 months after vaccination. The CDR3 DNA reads TGCGCCAGCAGCGCGACAGGGGCTAATTCACCCCTCCACTTT. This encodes CASSATGANSPLHF.